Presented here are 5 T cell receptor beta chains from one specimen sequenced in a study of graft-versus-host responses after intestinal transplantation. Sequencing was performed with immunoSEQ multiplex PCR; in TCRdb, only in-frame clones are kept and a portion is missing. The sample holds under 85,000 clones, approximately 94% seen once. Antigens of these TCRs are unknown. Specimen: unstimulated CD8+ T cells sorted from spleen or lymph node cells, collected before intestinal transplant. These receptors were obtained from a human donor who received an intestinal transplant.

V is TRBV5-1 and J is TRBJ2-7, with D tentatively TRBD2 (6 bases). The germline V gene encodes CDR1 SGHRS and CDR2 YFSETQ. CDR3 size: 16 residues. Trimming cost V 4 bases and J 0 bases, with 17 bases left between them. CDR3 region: CASSPRRGPLSYEQYF. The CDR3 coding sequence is TGCGCCAGCAGCCCCAGGCGGGGCCCTCTCTCCTACGAGCAGTACTTC.

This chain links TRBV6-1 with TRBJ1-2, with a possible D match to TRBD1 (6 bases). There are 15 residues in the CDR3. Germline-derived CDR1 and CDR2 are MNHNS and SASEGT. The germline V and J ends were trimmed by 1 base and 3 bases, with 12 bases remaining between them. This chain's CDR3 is CASSEGLNRDYGYTF. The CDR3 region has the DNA TGTGCCAGCAGTGAAGGCCTAAACAGGGACTATGGCTACACCTTC.

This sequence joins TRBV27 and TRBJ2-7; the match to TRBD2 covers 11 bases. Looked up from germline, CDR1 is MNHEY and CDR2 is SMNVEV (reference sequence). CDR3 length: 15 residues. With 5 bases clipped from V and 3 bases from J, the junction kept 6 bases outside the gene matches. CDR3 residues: CASSPQLAGVYEQYF. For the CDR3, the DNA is TGTGCCAGCAGTCCGCAACTAGCGGGGGTCTACGAGCAGTACTTC.

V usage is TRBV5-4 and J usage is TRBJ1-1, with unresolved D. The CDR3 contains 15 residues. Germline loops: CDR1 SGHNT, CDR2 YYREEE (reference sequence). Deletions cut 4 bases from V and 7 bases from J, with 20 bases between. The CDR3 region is CASSLDGFMSFEAFF. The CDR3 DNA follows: TGTGCCAGCAGCCTGGACGGATTTATGTCCTTTGAAGCTTTCTTT.

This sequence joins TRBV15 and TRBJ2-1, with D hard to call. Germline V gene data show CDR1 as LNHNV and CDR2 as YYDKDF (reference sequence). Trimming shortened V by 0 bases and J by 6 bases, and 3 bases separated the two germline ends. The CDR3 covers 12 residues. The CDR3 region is CATSREGNEQFF. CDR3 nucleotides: TGTGCCACCAGCAGAGAGGGCAATGAGCAGTTCTTC. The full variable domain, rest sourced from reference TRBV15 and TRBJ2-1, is DAMVIQNPRYQVTQFGKPVTLSCSQTLNHNVMYWYQQKSSQAPKLLFHYYDKDFNNEADTPDNFQSRRPNTSFCFLDIRSPGLGDTAMYLCATSREGNEQFFGPGTRLTVL.